One and the same sample provided the 20 T cell receptor beta chains below, sequenced in a study of human T cells and chemical hapten exposure. In TCRdb, the RACE reads were re-called with MiXCR into one record per CDR3 protein. The data contain some 330,000 distinct CDR3 sequences, around 5.5% of them singletons. Time point reported: pre-sensitization, week 0. Treatment specified: therapeutic diphenylcyclopropenone sensitization with weekly scalp DPC. The sequenced sample was whole blood, obtained in connection with sensitization to the hapten diphenylcyclopropenone (DPC). These receptors all stem from a woman aged 18-29 years with alopecia areata. Some clones in this sample may be carry-over from other donors' samples.

There are many counts of this clonotype. The rearrangement links TRBV5-5 to TRBJ1-2; tentatively, D is TRBD1 (5 bases). V gave up 3 bases and J gave up 4 bases, with 10 bases separating them. Germline V gene sequence: CDR1 SGHKS, CDR2 YYEKEE (reference sequence). The CDR3 spans 13 residues. The chain's CDR3 is CASSSDSIYGYTF. In nucleotides, the CDR3 is TGTGCCAGCAGCTCCGACAGTATCTATGGCTACACCTTC.

This chain joins TRBV7-9 and TRBJ1-3, with unresolved D. The CDR3 consists of 14 residues. Deletions cut 7 bases from V and 14 bases from J, with 24 bases between. Germline V gene lookup returns CDR1 SEHNR and CDR2 FQNEAQ (reference sequence). CDR3 nucleotides: TGTGCCAGCAACAAAATCCGTGGTTCCGGGATGCTATATTTT. Residues: CASNKIRGSGMLYF.

This clonotype occurred a few times. CDR3 protein: CASSLTFRETQYF. DNA for the CDR3: TGTGCCAGCAGTTTGACCTTCCGGGAGACCCAGTACTTC. This rearrangement joins TRBV27 to TRBJ2-5; D is unresolved. Germline V gene lookup returns CDR1 MNHEY and CDR2 SMNVEV (reference sequence). Trimming stripped 3 bases from V and 5 bases from J, with 10 bases between. This CDR3 has 13 residues.

This clonotype was seen repeatedly, ten times or more. The chain uses TRBV29-1 and TRBJ2-5, with D uncertain. V lost 4 bases, J lost 4 bases, and 13 bases lay in between. The CDR3 contains 13 residues. The germline V gene encodes CDR1 SQVTM and CDR2 ANQGSEA. CDR3 amino acids: CSVAGQNGETQYF. The CDR3 nucleotides read TGCAGCGTTGCCGGGCAGAACGGAGAGACCCAGTACTTC.

This clonotype was counted only a few times. The V gene is TRBV10-3, the J gene TRBJ1-2, with D uncertain. Germline assignment: CDR1 ENHRY and CDR2 SYGVKD. The V end was cut by 6 bases, the J end by 4 bases, with 12 bases between. This CDR3 is 13 amino acids long. CDR3 sequence: CAISVDGPYGYTF. The DNA of the CDR3 is TGTGCCATCAGCGTAGACGGTCCCTATGGCTACACCTTC.

This clonotype appeared many times. The gene calls are TRBV20-1 and TRBJ2-3; D is possibly TRBD2 (12 bases). Germline V gene lookup returns CDR1 DFQATT and CDR2 SNEGSKA (reference sequence). Between the trimmed V and J ends, which lost 6 bases and 2 bases, there was a span of 24 bases. The CDR3 runs 17 residues. CDR3 sequence (DNA): TGCAGTGCCCGGACTAGCGGGACAGGGGGAAACACAGATACGCAGTATTTT. Protein sequence: CSARTSGTGGNTDTQYF.

At least ten counts were recorded for this clonotype. J is TRBJ1-1 and V is TRBV28, with 11 positions matching TRBD1. The CDR3 has 15 residues. CDR1 is MDHEN, CDR2 SYDVKM, per germline. V lost 10 bases and J lost 3; bases outside the gene matches: 10. The CDR3 sequence: CAITPGTGGDTEAFF. In DNA, the CDR3 is TGTGCCATCACACCGGGGACAGGGGGAGACACTGAAGCTTTCTTT.

A note on this clonotype: This CDR3 is missing its conserved last phenylalanine or tryptophan, likely due to a read error. The chain is built from TRBV5-4 and TRBJ2-7; unclear D gene. This CDR3 has 15 amino acids. Trimming shortened V by 0 bases and J by 1 base, and 11 bases separated the two germline ends. Per germline, CDR1 SGHNT and CDR2 YYREEE (reference sequence). The DNA for the CDR3 is TGTGCCAGCAGCTTGGATATGGGTCTGTCCTACGAGCAGTACTAC. It specifies CASSLDMGLSYEQYY.

This chain uses TRBV6-1 with TRBJ1-2, with D perhaps matching TRBD1 (5 bases). Germline V lookup: CDR1 MNHNS, CDR2 SASEGT. Trimming removed 1 base at V and 4 bases at J, with 19 bases between. The CDR3 is 17 residues long. This CDR3 reads CASSEGLLSRVLYGYTF. CDR3 nucleotides: TGTGCCAGCAGTGAAGGGCTTCTTTCCAGGGTCCTCTATGGCTACACCTTC.

The rearrangement joins TRBV29-1 to TRBJ2-7; perhaps TRBD2 as D (7 bases). The V gene's germline CDR1 is SQVTM and CDR2 ANQGSEA. V was cut by 4 bases and J by 4 bases, with 20 bases left in between. The CDR3 runs to 15 residues. The CDR3 coding sequence is TGCAGCGTTGTAGAGAGGGGGGGCGCCGGGTACGAGCAGTACTTC. Amino acids: CSVVERGGAGYEQYF.

This clonotype was detected only a few times. The gene calls are TRBV5-1 and TRBJ1-5; 7 bases are shared with TRBD1. J lost 0 bases, V lost 4 bases, and 4 bases had no gene match. Germline V lookup: CDR1 SGHRS, CDR2 YFSETQ. This CDR3 has 15 residues. CDR3 nucleotides: TGCGCCAGCAGCCTCCAGGGGGATAGCAATCAGCCCCAGCATTTT. Its translation is CASSLQGDSNQPQHF.

This clonotype has a count of ten or more. The chain combines TRBV12-3 or TRBV12-4 with TRBJ2-7; 7 bases line up with TRBD1. This CDR3 spans 14 amino acids. Germline trimming cut 5 bases from V and 2 bases from J; bases unmatched to any gene: 6. The CDR3 reads CASSRQGTTYEQYF. Here the CDR3 DNA reads TGTGCCAGCAGTCGACAGGGAACTACCTACGAGCAGTACTTC.

This clonotype has more than one count but fewer than ten. The gene calls are TRBV14 and TRBJ2-7; the match to TRBD1 covers 8 bases. Germline V gene lookup returns CDR1 SGHDN and CDR2 FVKESK. V lost 5 bases and J lost 2; bases outside the gene matches: 8. This CDR3 is built from 15 residues. CDR3 bases: TGTGCCAGCAGCAATCTGGGACAGGCCACCTACGAGCAGTACTTC. Protein: CASSNLGQATYEQYF.

This clonotype was seen ten or more times. This sequence joins TRBV4-2 and TRBJ1-2; unclear D gene. The CDR3 covers 15 residues. V was cut by 0 bases and J by 3 bases, with 11 bases left in between. CDR1 LGHNA and CDR2 YNFKEQ come from the germline V gene. CDR3 DNA sequence: TGTGCCAGCAGCCAAGAGGAGGGATCTTACTATGGCTACACCTTC. It translates to CASSQEEGSYYGYTF.

This clonotype was seen ten or more times. The V and J genes are TRBV5-1 and TRBJ2-7; the D is unclear. The CDR3 covers 11 residues. V was cut by 0 bases and J by 6 bases, with 4 bases left in between. CDR1 and CDR2 (germline): SGHRS, YFSETQ. CDR3 region: CASSLEGEQYF. In DNA, the CDR3 is TGCGCCAGCAGCTTGGAGGGCGAGCAGTACTTC.

This clonotype was observed at least ten times. This CDR3 reads CASSPRTDGEKLFF. As DNA, the CDR3 is TGTGCCAGCAGTCCTAGGACTGATGGTGAAAAACTGTTTTTT. The rearrangement uses TRBV12-3 or TRBV12-4 and TRBJ1-4; no firm D call. The CDR3 has 14 residues. The V gene lost 5 bases and the J gene lost 7 bases, with 14 bases spanning the gap.

The sample holds many counts of this clonotype. This chain connects TRBV5-5 to TRBJ2-3; D is uncertain. The germline CDR1 and CDR2 sequences are SGHKS and YYEKEE (reference sequence). This CDR3 contains 13 residues. V was trimmed by 4 bases and J by 3 bases, leaving 9 bases between them. The CDR3 reads CASSPPRTDTQYF. CDR3 bases: TGTGCCAGCAGCCCACCGAGAACAGATACGCAGTATTTT.

In this sample, this clonotype turned up a few times. This sequence joins TRBV6-2 or TRBV6-3 and TRBJ1-6; 9 bases match TRBD1. CDR3 size: 15 residues. V was clipped by 5 bases and J by 7 bases; unmatched bases: 6. Germline V gene lookup returns CDR1 MNHEY and CDR2 SVGEGT. CDR3 in amino acids: CASSRRTGVNSPLHF. CDR3 nucleotide sequence: TGTGCCAGCAGTCGCAGGACAGGGGTCAATTCACCCCTCCACTTT.

The chain combines TRBV20-1 with TRBJ2-3; 7 nucleotides align to TRBD1. The CDR3 covers 13 residues. With V trimmed by 7 bases and J by 2 bases, 6 bases remained unmatched. CDR1 and CDR2 from the germline V gene are DFQATT and SNEGSKA (reference sequence). The CDR3 is CSVVRGFTDTQYF. CDR3 bases: TGCAGTGTTGTCAGGGGGTTCACAGATACGCAGTATTTT.

The CDR3 sequence is CASSFFISPGSTDTQYF. The DNA of the CDR3 is TGTGCCAGCAGTTTCTTTATAAGCCCTGGATCCACAGATACGCAGTATTTT. The genes are TRBV12-3 or TRBV12-4 and TRBJ2-3; D call uncertain. V was cut by 3 bases and J by 2 bases, with 18 bases left in between. This CDR3 is 17 amino acids long.